The T cell receptor (beta chain) under discussion was sequenced for a study of blood T cell repertoires in COVID-19. V was pared by 4 bases and J by 3 bases, with 5 bases of the junction left unmatched. The CDR3 has 14 amino acids. Per the germline V gene, CDR1 is SGHAT and CDR2 is FQNNGV. As processed by the authors: Amplification from reference gene primers served as the basis for estimated nucleated cell counts. The repertoire was sequenced with immunoSEQ multiplex PCR; TCRdb's copy has only in-frame clones and lacks some. V and J calls and clone size are copied from that table; D and trimming were computed from the DNA. Altogether fewer than 70,000 clones are present, about 88% being singletons, with the ten largest covering about 7.4%.

The receptor was derived from a man aged 45 to 65 with active COVID-19. Material for sequencing was peripheral blood. The chain couples TRBV11-2 to TRBJ2-7; 8 bases map to TRBD1. For the CDR3, the DNA is TGTGCCAGCAGCTCCGGGACAGGCAACTACGAGCAGTACTTC. This translates into CASSSGTGNYEQYF.